The clone carrying this T cell receptor beta chain was observed a handful of times. Its specificity is not known. This specimen belongs to a study of tumor-infiltrating lymphocytes in primary liver carcinoma. Study background: Tumors were staged T1-T3 N0M0 and measured roughly 4.2 to 10 cm across. Points from the study as a whole: Only about 8-25% of top clones appeared in all five tumor regions.

Starting material of 500 to 600 ng total RNA yielded TCR beta cDNA via a constant-region primer. Construction of TCR beta libraries relied on three successive nested multiplex PCR rounds employing slightly modified ARM-PCR. The first two PCR rounds used TRBV1-TRBV30 forward primers with a C-beta reverse primer, around 10 cycles each. In TCRdb, the multiplex PCR reads were re-called with MiXCR into one record per CDR3 protein. The profile shows approximately 190,000 distinct CDR3 sequences, 85% of them singletons. Trimming removed 8 bases from V and 5 bases from J, with 19 bases in between. This CDR3 has 15 residues. Germline lookup yields CDR1 SGHVS and CDR2 FQNEAQ. Unsorted bulk tissue (roughly 17-34 mg) underwent RNA and DNA co-extraction. The patients lived with chronic HBV infection and had not yet received any treatment.

This TCR came from a man aged 35 to 55 with primary liver carcinoma and hepatitis B virus infection. The chain combines TRBV7-8 with TRBJ2-1; D is uncertain. Sequenced material: tumor tissue from primary liver carcinoma. The CDR3 loop is CASSPSGMVDNEQFF. The DNA for the CDR3 is TGTGCCAGCTCTCCCAGTGGGATGGTCGACAATGAGCAGTTCTTC. The full variable domain, with the rest looked up from reference TRBV7-8 and TRBJ2-1, is GAGVSQSPRYKVAKRGQDVALRCDPISGHVSLFWYQQALGQGPEFLTYFQNEAQLDKSGLPSDRFFAERPEGSVSTLKIQRTQQEDSAVYLCASSPSGMVDNEQFFGPGTRLTVL.